Sequencing of this T cell receptor beta chain was carried out in a study of shared clonotypes between healthy human individuals. Study-level information: CD4 naive cells filled three plates per donor, CD4 memory three, CD8 naive two and CD8 memory one.

Worth noting for this clone: Its antigen is unidentified.

The germline gives CDR1 KGHSH, CDR2 LQKENI. Between the trimmed V and J ends, which lost 1 base and 9 bases, there was a span of 13 bases. The CDR3 spans 14 residues. The DNA input per sorted-subset replicate PCR was roughly 180 ng, corresponding to tens of thousands of T cell genomes. Produced via immunoSEQ multiplex PCR; TCRdb's table is partial and in-frame only. Among roughly 1.4 million clones listed, approximately 98.5% were seen once. Notes on the study in general: Sequencing depth was expected to influence donor clonotype sharing. With few donors, the genetic and exposure-history diversity represented was limited.

Sequencing was done on a sample of naive CD4+ T cells sorted from blood. Specified subset: CD45RA+ positively selected. This TCR was recovered from a man under 40 in good health. The gene calls are TRBV18 and TRBJ1-5; D not resolved. The CDR3 DNA is TGTGCCAGCTCACCACAAGGCGGCCTCCGGCCCCAGCATTTT. Protein: CASSPQGGLRPQHF.